The source of this T cell receptor (beta chain) is a study of T cell changes during pregnancy in multiple sclerosis. Per the germline V gene, CDR1 is LNHDA and CDR2 is SQIVND (reference sequence). The CDR3 consists of 12 residues. Between the trimmed V and J ends, which lost 5 bases and 6 bases, there was a span of 8 bases. Here immunoSEQ multiplex PCR was the method, and the copy in TCRdb shows in-frame clones only, minus some. Of tens of thousands of clones in the sample, 90% are singletons; the top ten hold 5.1%. This receptor was obtained from a female donor in good health, enrolled as a control in a pregnancy study. J is TRBJ2-4 and V is TRBV19; maybe TRBD1 (5 bases). The sample in question was peripheral blood, obtained after pregnancy. In nucleotides, the CDR3 is TGTGCCAGTAGTCCTAGGGGAAACATTCAGTACTTC. Translation: CASSPRGNIQYF. Full variable domain (outside the CDR3, taken from reference TRBV19 and TRBJ2-4): DGGITQSPKYLFRKEGQNVTLSCEQNLNHDAMYWYRQDPGQGLRLIYYSQIVNDFQKGDIAEGYSVSREKKESFPLTVTSAQKNPTAFYLCASSPRGNIQYFGAGTRLSVL.